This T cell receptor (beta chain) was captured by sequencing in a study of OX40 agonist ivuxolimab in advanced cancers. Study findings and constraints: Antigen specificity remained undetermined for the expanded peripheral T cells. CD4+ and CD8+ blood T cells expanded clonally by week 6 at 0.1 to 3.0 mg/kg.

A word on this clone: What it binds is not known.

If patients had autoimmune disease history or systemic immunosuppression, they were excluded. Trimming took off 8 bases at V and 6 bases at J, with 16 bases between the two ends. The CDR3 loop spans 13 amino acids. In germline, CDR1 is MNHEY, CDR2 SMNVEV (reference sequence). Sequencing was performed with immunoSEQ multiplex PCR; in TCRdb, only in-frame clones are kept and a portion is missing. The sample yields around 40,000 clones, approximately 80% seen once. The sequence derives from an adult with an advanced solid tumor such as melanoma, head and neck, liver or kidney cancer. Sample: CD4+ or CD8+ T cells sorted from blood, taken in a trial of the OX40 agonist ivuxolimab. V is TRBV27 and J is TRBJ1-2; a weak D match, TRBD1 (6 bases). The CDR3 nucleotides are TGTGCCAGCCCCCGAAGGGGGGGCGATGGCTACACCTTC. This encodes CASPRRGGDGYTF.